The sequence of this T cell receptor (beta chain) was determined in a study of shared clonotypes between healthy human individuals. Germline V CDR1 and CDR2: MDHEN, SYDVKM. V was pared by 2 bases and J by 0 bases, with 12 bases between. This CDR3 has 16 amino acids. None of the donors, who were healthy HIV-negative adults, had recently had acute infections or vaccinations. The study ran the assay at deep level. Every subset had its genomic DNA shared out evenly among several immunoSEQ plates. PCR replicates from unsorted PBMC used 300 ng DNA, and this amount was approximately 30,000 T cell genomes. Generated by immunoSEQ multiplex PCR, the TCRdb table keeps only in-frame clones and is missing some. This repertoire shows around 430,000 clones, roughly three quarters found once; its top ten account for about 12%.

Material: PBMCs. The V gene is TRBV28, the J gene TRBJ2-3, with D unclear. This sequence originates from a middle-aged woman in good health. Some clones in this sample may be carry-over from other donors' samples. This CDR3 is CASSLHGKVSTDTQYF. The CDR3 nucleotides are TGTGCCAGCAGTTTACATGGGAAAGTGAGCACAGATACGCAGTATTTT. Together with reference TRBV28 and TRBJ2-3, the CDR3 gives the full variable domain: DVKVTQSSRYLVKRTGEKVFLECVQDMDHENMFWYRQDPGLGLRLIYFSYDVKMKEKGDIPEGYSVSREKKERFSLILESASTNQTSMYLCASSLHGKVSTDTQYFGPGTRLTVL.